This T cell receptor (beta chain) emerged from a study of spatial heterogeneity in lung cancer. Study-wide background: In raw reads, more than eight appearances on average were recorded for each unique TCR and UMI combination.

Noted time point: sample taken at primary tumor resection. Sequencing of whole RNA from tumor, nontumor lung or frozen PBMC involved no sorting. Samples were donated by 72 untreated early-stage non-small cell lung cancer patients. Each TCR cDNA molecule bore a unique molecular identifier. TCRdb fed the 5' RACE reads into MiXCR, producing one record per CDR3 protein. The repertoire holds approximately 7,100 distinct CDR3 sequences, with 3% to 5% as singletons. The CDR3 has 12 residues. V was cut by 0 bases and J by 11 bases, with 5 bases left in between. Per germline, CDR1 MNHEY and CDR2 SVGEGT. In its sample, this clonotype was seen many times.

Source: normal lung tissue next to the tumor, taken at surgery. The chain couples TRBV6-2 or TRBV6-3 to TRBJ1-6; D gene uncertain. The receptor comes from a female donor with early-stage non-small cell lung cancer. The CDR3 sequence: CASSYSIPPLHF. The CDR3 nucleotides read TGTGCCAGCAGTTACTCGATCCCACCCCTCCACTTT.